This T cell receptor beta chain was identified during a study of beta chain features in type 1 diabetes. Every isolated RNA sample was fully reverse transcribed, so sequencing captured expressed TCRB transcripts. Sequencing of naive, central memory and regulatory T cell samples gave an average of approximately 3.3 million reads. The assay was immunoSEQ multiplex PCR, and TCRdb's table has in-frame clones only and misses some. The sample contains about 320,000 clones, around 13% of which appear only once. This clone has more than one count but fewer than ten. Its antigen is not known. Whole-study results and caveats: Within patients, naive, central memory and Treg TCRB repertoires seemed more similar than within healthy donors. Shorter TCRB CDR3s, moderately but significantly so, were found in Type 1 diabetes patients in all four CD4+ subsets.

This CDR3 comprises 11 residues. The germline V gene encodes CDR1 MNHNY and CDR2 SVGAGI (reference sequence). V gave up 5 bases and J gave up 10 bases, with 11 bases separating them. Sorting of CD4+ naive, central memory, regulatory and stem cell-like memory cells was performed via CD45RO/CCR7/CD25/CD127/CD95/CD27. The specimen sequenced was central memory CD4+ T cells from blood. The chain joins TRBV6-6 to TRBJ1-1; unclear D gene. This clonotype was obtained from a man in his thirties or forties in good health. The CDR3 nucleotides read TGTGCCAGCAGTGATCGAGTGGCAGCTTTCTTT. It codes for CASSDRVAAFF.